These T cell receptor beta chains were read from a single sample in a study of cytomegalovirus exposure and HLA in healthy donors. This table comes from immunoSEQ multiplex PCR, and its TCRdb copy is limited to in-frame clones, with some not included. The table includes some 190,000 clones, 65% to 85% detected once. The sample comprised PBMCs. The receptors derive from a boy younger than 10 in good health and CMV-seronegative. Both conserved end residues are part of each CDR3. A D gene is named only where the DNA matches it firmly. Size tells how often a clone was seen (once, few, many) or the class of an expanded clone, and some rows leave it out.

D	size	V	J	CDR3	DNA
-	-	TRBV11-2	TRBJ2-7	CASSSSPYEQYF	TGTGCCAGCAGCTCCTCCCCCTACGAGCAGTACTTC
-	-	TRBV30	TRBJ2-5	CAWSLWGGAETQYF	TGTGCCTGGAGTCTCTGGGGGGGCGCAGAGACCCAGTACTTC
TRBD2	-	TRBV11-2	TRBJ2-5	CASSLSGGPGETQYF	TGTGCCAGCAGCTTATCGGGGGGGCCTGGAGAGACCCAGTACTTC
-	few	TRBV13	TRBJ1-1	CASSLAYSRGETEAFF	TGTGCCAGCAGCTTAGCCTACAGTAGGGGCGAGACTGAAGCTTTCTTT
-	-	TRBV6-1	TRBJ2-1	CASSEQGTTNNEQFF	TGTGCCAGCAGTGAACAGGGGACTACCAACAATGAGCAGTTCTTC
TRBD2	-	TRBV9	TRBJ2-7	CASSVSSGSSYEQYF	TGTGCCAGCAGCGTATCTAGCGGGAGCTCCTACGAGCAGTACTTC
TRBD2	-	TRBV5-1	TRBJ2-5	CASSLTSGRLETQYF	TGCGCCAGCAGCTTGACTAGCGGGAGGTTAGAGACCCAGTACTTC
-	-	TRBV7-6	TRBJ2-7	CASSPRGSYEQYF	TGTGCCAGCAGCCCCAGGGGCTCCTACGAGCAGTACTTC
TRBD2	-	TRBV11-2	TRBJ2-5	CASSSRGVLETQYF	TGTGCCAGCAGCTCCCGGGGGGTGTTAGAGACCCAGTACTTC
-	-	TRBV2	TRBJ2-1	CASSETPLSLRLSYNEQFF	TGTGCCAGCAGTGAAACGCCCCTGAGCCTGAGGCTTTCCTACAATGAGCAGTTCTTC
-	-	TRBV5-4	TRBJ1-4	CASSTDYQPGEKLFF	TGTGCCAGCAGCACTGATTACCAGCCGGGTGAAAAACTGTTTTTT
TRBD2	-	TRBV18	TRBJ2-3	CASSPTDSGLAIAPPMNTQYF	TGTGCCAGCTCACCCACAGACTCGGGACTAGCAATCGCCCCTCCAATGAATACGCAGTATTTT
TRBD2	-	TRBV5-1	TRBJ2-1	CASSLPAGGPNEQFF	TGCGCCAGCAGCTTGCCAGCGGGAGGGCCCAATGAGCAGTTCTTC
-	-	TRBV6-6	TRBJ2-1	CASSGDIEQFF	TGTGCCAGCAGTGGGGACATTGAGCAGTTCTTC
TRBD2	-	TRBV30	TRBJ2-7	CAWSASGRSGEQYF	TGTGCCTGGAGTGCTAGCGGGAGATCGGGCGAGCAGTACTTC
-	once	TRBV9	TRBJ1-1	CASSTDTRTEAFF	TGTGCCAGCAGCACGGACACTCGCACTGAAGCTTTCTTT
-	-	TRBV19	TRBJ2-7	CASGASSSYEQYF	TGTGCCAGTGGTGCCTCTAGCTCTTACGAGCAGTACTTC
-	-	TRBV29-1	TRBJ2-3	CSVESDSLTDTQYF	TGCAGCGTTGAGTCGGACAGCCTCACAGATACGCAGTATTTT
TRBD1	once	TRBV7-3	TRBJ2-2	CASSLLPGQGTGELFF	TGTGCCAGCAGCTTATTGCCGGGACAGGGCACCGGGGAGCTGTTTTTT
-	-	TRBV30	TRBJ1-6	CAWSVKGAPNSPLHF	TGTGCCTGGAGTGTAAAAGGAGCACCTAATTCACCCCTCCACTTT
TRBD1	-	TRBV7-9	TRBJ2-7	CASSHKTGTGREQYF	TGTGCCAGCAGCCATAAAACCGGGACAGGGCGCGAGCAGTACTTC
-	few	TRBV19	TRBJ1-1	CASSIPGRGTEAFF	TGTGCCAGTAGTATCCCCGGCCGGGGGACTGAAGCTTTCTTT
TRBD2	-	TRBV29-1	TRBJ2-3	CSVETSGETDTQYF	TGCAGCGTGGAGACTAGCGGGGAAACGGATACGCAGTATTTT
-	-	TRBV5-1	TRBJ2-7	CASSRNSPGISSYEQYF	TGCGCCAGCAGCCGAAACAGCCCGGGAATTTCCTCCTACGAGCAGTACTTC